These T cell receptor beta chains were read from a single sample in a study of cytotoxic CD8 clonotypes in ibrutinib-treated CLL. Data came from immunoSEQ multiplex PCR; TCRdb stores just in-frame clones and leaves some out. Among 200,000 to 250,000 clones listed, 70% to 75% were seen once. The sample here was PBMCs, taken after 12 months of ibrutinib treatment. The receptors shown here come from a human donor with chronic lymphocytic leukemia. CDR3s include the opening cysteine and the closing phenylalanine or tryptophan. The order of the fields is D gene, clone size, J gene, CDR3 length, V gene, CDR3 DNA, CDR3 protein. The D gene is left open where the match is weak. The size entry is marked missing in some rows and otherwise reads once, few, many or a size class.

d_call: .; clone_size: .; j_call: TRBJ2-1; cdr3_length: 15; v_call: TRBV11-1; cdr3_nt: TGTGCCAGCAGCTTAGCGAGACGGTGGAACAATGAGCAGTTCTTC; cdr3_aa: CASSLARRWNNEQFF
d_call: TRBD2; clone_size: .; j_call: TRBJ2-7; cdr3_length: 16; v_call: TRBV4-3; cdr3_nt: TGCGCCAGCAGTCAAAAAATGGTTAGCGGGAGTTACGAGCAGTACTTC; cdr3_aa: CASSQKMVSGSYEQYF
d_call: .; clone_size: .; j_call: TRBJ2-1; cdr3_length: 15; v_call: TRBV30; cdr3_nt: TGTGCCTGGAGTGTACTCCTGACGGGAGCCGCTGAGCAGTTCTTC; cdr3_aa: CAWSVLLTGAAEQFF
d_call: .; clone_size: .; j_call: TRBJ2-4; cdr3_length: 16; v_call: TRBV28; cdr3_nt: TGTGCCAGCAGCCAAGCGGGACATATAGCCAAAAACATTCAGTACTTC; cdr3_aa: CASSQAGHIAKNIQYF
d_call: TRBD2; clone_size: few; j_call: TRBJ2-3; cdr3_length: 15; v_call: TRBV19; cdr3_nt: TGTGCCAGTAGTTCCGGGACTACCAACACAGATACGCAGTATTTT; cdr3_aa: CASSSGTTNTDTQYF
d_call: .; clone_size: .; j_call: TRBJ1-2; cdr3_length: 15; v_call: TRBV5-1; cdr3_nt: TGCGCCAGCAGCCCGGAGGCAGGGGCGATCTATGGCTACACCTTC; cdr3_aa: CASSPEAGAIYGYTF
d_call: TRBD1; clone_size: .; j_call: TRBJ1-2; cdr3_length: 15; v_call: TRBV10-1; cdr3_nt: TGCGCCAGCAGTCGGGACAGGGCGAGAAACTATGGCTACACCTTC; cdr3_aa: CASSRDRARNYGYTF
d_call: .; clone_size: .; j_call: TRBJ2-2; cdr3_length: 13; v_call: TRBV7-3; cdr3_nt: TGTGCCAGCAGCTTAAAGAGGGGCGGGGAGCTGTTTTTT; cdr3_aa: CASSLKRGGELFF
d_call: .; clone_size: .; j_call: TRBJ1-4; cdr3_length: 13; v_call: TRBV5-1; cdr3_nt: TGCGCCAGCAGCTTTCGGGGGGGAGAAAAACTGTTTTTT; cdr3_aa: CASSFRGGEKLFF
d_call: .; clone_size: .; j_call: TRBJ1-3; cdr3_length: 16; v_call: TRBV7-2; cdr3_nt: TGTGCCAGCAGCTTAGGGTCCCGGATCTCTGGAAACACCATATATTTT; cdr3_aa: CASSLGSRISGNTIYF
d_call: TRBD1; clone_size: few; j_call: TRBJ1-1; cdr3_length: 13; v_call: TRBV30; cdr3_nt: TGTGCCTGGAGTGTGCAGGGGGGGTCGGGAGCTTTCTTT; cdr3_aa: CAWSVQGGSGAFF
d_call: TRBD1; clone_size: .; j_call: TRBJ1-1; cdr3_length: 14; v_call: TRBV18; cdr3_nt: TGTGCCAGCTCACCCGGCATCGGACAGGGTGAAGCTTTCTTT; cdr3_aa: CASSPGIGQGEAFF
d_call: .; clone_size: .; j_call: TRBJ2-1; cdr3_length: 12; v_call: TRBV13; cdr3_nt: TGTGCCAGCAGCTTTCAGGGCGATGAGCAGTTCTTC; cdr3_aa: CASSFQGDEQFF
d_call: .; clone_size: .; j_call: TRBJ1-3; cdr3_length: 14; v_call: TRBV5-4; cdr3_nt: TGTGCCAGCAGCTTGTGGGGAGGCGGAAACACCATATATTTT; cdr3_aa: CASSLWGGGNTIYF
d_call: TRBD2; clone_size: .; j_call: TRBJ2-7; cdr3_length: 13; v_call: TRBV27; cdr3_nt: TGTGCCAGCAGGCTAGCGGCCTCCTACGAGCAGTACTTC; cdr3_aa: CASRLAASYEQYF
d_call: .; clone_size: .; j_call: TRBJ1-2; cdr3_length: 14; v_call: TRBV9; cdr3_nt: TGTGCCAGCAGCGCCCAAGGGACGGTTCAAGGCTACACCTTC; cdr3_aa: CASSAQGTVQGYTF
d_call: .; clone_size: .; j_call: TRBJ2-1; cdr3_length: 13; v_call: TRBV6-5; cdr3_nt: TGTGCCAGCAGTTATAGGGCTGTCGATGAGCAGTTCTTC; cdr3_aa: CASSYRAVDEQFF
d_call: .; clone_size: .; j_call: TRBJ2-2; cdr3_length: 14; v_call: TRBV7-9; cdr3_nt: TGTGCCAGCAGCTTAGTTAATGTTGCCGGGGAGCTGTTTTTT; cdr3_aa: CASSLVNVAGELFF
d_call: .; clone_size: .; j_call: TRBJ1-4; cdr3_length: 15; v_call: TRBV7-9; cdr3_nt: TGTGCCAGCAGCGCAGAGGGGGGGAATATTGAAAAACTGTTTTTT; cdr3_aa: CASSAEGGNIEKLFF
d_call: .; clone_size: .; j_call: TRBJ1-2; cdr3_length: 14; v_call: TRBV28; cdr3_nt: TGTGCCAGCAGCTCCCACGTGCTCAGCTATGGCTACACCTTC; cdr3_aa: CASSSHVLSYGYTF
d_call: .; clone_size: .; j_call: TRBJ2-6; cdr3_length: 14; v_call: TRBV19; cdr3_nt: TGTGCCAGTAGTAGGCGATCTGGGGCCAACGTCCTGACTTTC; cdr3_aa: CASSRRSGANVLTF
d_call: .; clone_size: few; j_call: TRBJ1-1; cdr3_length: 13; v_call: TRBV18; cdr3_nt: TGTGCCAGTAGCAGGGGACGGAACACTGAAGCTTTCTTT; cdr3_aa: CASSRGRNTEAFF
d_call: TRBD2; clone_size: .; j_call: TRBJ2-7; cdr3_length: 15; v_call: TRBV7-7; cdr3_nt: TGTGCTAGCAGCTTAGGGGCTAGCGGGACCCACGAGCAGTACTTC; cdr3_aa: CASSLGASGTHEQYF
d_call: TRBD1; clone_size: .; j_call: TRBJ1-2; cdr3_length: 14; v_call: TRBV5-4; cdr3_nt: TGTGCCAGCAGCCCGACTACAGGGGGGTATGGCTACACCTTC; cdr3_aa: CASSPTTGGYGYTF
d_call: .; clone_size: once; j_call: TRBJ2-5; cdr3_length: 13; v_call: TRBV6-1; cdr3_nt: TGTGCCAGCAGTGAAGGAGTTCAAGAGACCCAGTACTTC; cdr3_aa: CASSEGVQETQYF
d_call: TRBD2; clone_size: .; j_call: TRBJ2-1; cdr3_length: 15; v_call: TRBV10-2; cdr3_nt: TGCGCCAGCAGACATGTTCTAGCGGGAGCACCTGAGCAGTTCTTC; cdr3_aa: CASRHVLAGAPEQFF
d_call: .; clone_size: many; j_call: TRBJ1-1; cdr3_length: 13; v_call: TRBV6-5; cdr3_nt: TGTGCCAGCAGTTACGGTCCGGTGACTGAAGCTTTCTTT; cdr3_aa: CASSYGPVTEAFF
d_call: .; clone_size: .; j_call: TRBJ2-7; cdr3_length: 12; v_call: TRBV29-1; cdr3_nt: TGCAGCGTTGGGGGCCTCCTCTACGAGCAGTACTTC; cdr3_aa: CSVGGLLYEQYF
d_call: .; clone_size: .; j_call: TRBJ1-1; cdr3_length: 15; v_call: TRBV7-9; cdr3_nt: TGTGCCAGCAGCTTAGATGGACACCGGAACACTGAAGCTTTCTTT; cdr3_aa: CASSLDGHRNTEAFF
d_call: TRBD1; clone_size: .; j_call: TRBJ1-5; cdr3_length: 13; v_call: TRBV19; cdr3_nt: TGTGCCATCTCGGACAGGGAGTCGCAGCCCCAGCATTTT; cdr3_aa: CAISDRESQPQHF
d_call: .; clone_size: .; j_call: TRBJ1-2; cdr3_length: 14; v_call: TRBV5-1; cdr3_nt: TGCGCCAGCAGCACGGGACGTACAAACTATGGCTACACCTTC; cdr3_aa: CASSTGRTNYGYTF
d_call: TRBD2; clone_size: .; j_call: TRBJ2-1; cdr3_length: 20; v_call: TRBV9; cdr3_nt: TGTGCCAGCAGTCGGACCGGGGGGTCCCCCTTTCTGAGCTCCTACAATGAGCAGTTCTTC; cdr3_aa: CASSRTGGSPFLSSYNEQFF
d_call: .; clone_size: .; j_call: TRBJ1-2; cdr3_length: 13; v_call: TRBV29-1; cdr3_nt: TGCAGCGTTGACTTCGGCCGAAATTCCGGCTACACCTTC; cdr3_aa: CSVDFGRNSGYTF
d_call: TRBD2; clone_size: .; j_call: TRBJ2-3; cdr3_length: 16; v_call: TRBV5-4; cdr3_nt: TGTGCCAGCAGCCCCGGACTAGGGTCTAGCACAGATACGCAGTATTTT; cdr3_aa: CASSPGLGSSTDTQYF
d_call: .; clone_size: .; j_call: TRBJ1-2; cdr3_length: 15; v_call: TRBV5-4; cdr3_nt: TGTGCCAGCAGGGGGGGACCGGGTACCCAGTATGGCTACACCTTC; cdr3_aa: CASRGGPGTQYGYTF
d_call: TRBD1; clone_size: .; j_call: TRBJ1-1; cdr3_length: 15; v_call: TRBV7-9; cdr3_nt: TGTGCCAGCAGCATGACAGGGGCGGTGAACACTGAAGCTTTCTTT; cdr3_aa: CASSMTGAVNTEAFF
d_call: .; clone_size: few; j_call: TRBJ1-2; cdr3_length: 12; v_call: TRBV9; cdr3_nt: TGTGCCAGCAGCGCCCTCGATGGTGGCTACACCTTC; cdr3_aa: CASSALDGGYTF
d_call: TRBD1; clone_size: .; j_call: TRBJ1-3; cdr3_length: 15; v_call: TRBV5-1; cdr3_nt: TGCGCCAGCAGCCTATACAGGGGGCAAGGAAACACCATATATTTT; cdr3_aa: CASSLYRGQGNTIYF
d_call: .; clone_size: once; j_call: TRBJ1-5; cdr3_length: 17; v_call: TRBV15; cdr3_nt: TGTGCCACCAGCAGAGAAGGTGTAACTTTGAACAATCAGCCCCAGCATTTT; cdr3_aa: CATSREGVTLNNQPQHF
d_call: .; clone_size: few; j_call: TRBJ1-2; cdr3_length: 13; v_call: TRBV7-3; cdr3_nt: TGTGCCAGCAGCCCCACCCCGGGCTATGGCTACACCTTC; cdr3_aa: CASSPTPGYGYTF
d_call: .; clone_size: .; j_call: TRBJ2-7; cdr3_length: 14; v_call: TRBV7-8; cdr3_nt: TGTGCCAGCAGCCTAAGACTTACCCGGAGGGAGCAGTACTTC; cdr3_aa: CASSLRLTRREQYF
d_call: .; clone_size: few; j_call: TRBJ2-1; cdr3_length: 15; v_call: TRBV29-1; cdr3_nt: TGCAGCGTTCCGTTACGGCGGACCTCCTACAATGAGCAGTTCTTC; cdr3_aa: CSVPLRRTSYNEQFF